This is a list of T cell receptor beta chains from one sample in a study of T cell responses to AZD1222 COVID-19 vaccine. This table comes from immunoSEQ multiplex PCR, and its TCRdb copy is limited to in-frame clones, with some not included. The sample has about 72,000 clones, more than 80% seen once. The material was peripheral blood, obtained on day 0 of AZD1222 vaccination. The receptors here all came from an adult in good health. Each CDR3 is given with its conserved first and last residue. The order of the fields is clone size, V gene, D gene, J gene, CDR3 protein, CDR3 DNA. The D gene is left open where the match is weak. Rows may omit the clone size; those that give it use once, few, many or a size class.

>NA|TRBV28|NA|TRBJ2-7
CASSLDGEQYF
TGTGCCAGCAGTTTGGACGGCGAGCAGTACTTC
>NA|TRBV14|TRBD1|TRBJ2-7
CASSFGQVGGYEQYF
TGTGCCAGCAGCTTTGGACAGGTGGGCGGGTACGAGCAGTACTTC
>NA|TRBV15|NA|TRBJ2-1
CATSRDRSRDNEQFF
TGTGCCACCAGCAGAGATCGGTCCAGGGACAATGAGCAGTTCTTC
>NA|TRBV11-1|NA|TRBJ2-3
CASSLSPAVSTDTQYF
TGTGCCAGCAGCTTAAGCCCAGCGGTTAGCACAGATACGCAGTATTTT
>NA|TRBV24-1|TRBD2|TRBJ2-5
CATAASGKETQYF
TGTGCCACCGCGGCTAGCGGAAAAGAGACCCAGTACTTC
>NA|TRBV24-1|NA|TRBJ2-5
CATSDQGPLGETQYF
TGTGCCACCAGTGACCAGGGACCGTTGGGGGAGACCCAGTACTTC
>NA|TRBV19|NA|TRBJ1-1
CAMGNTEAFF
TGTGCCATGGGGAACACTGAAGCTTTCTTT
>NA|TRBV12-3/TRBV12-4|NA|TRBJ2-7
CASSGGVSEQYF
TGTGCCAGCAGCGGTGGGGTAAGCGAGCAGTACTTC
>NA|TRBV3-1/TRBV3-2|NA|TRBJ1-2
CASSPWDISGYGYTF
TGTGCCAGCAGCCCCTGGGACATCTCAGGCTATGGCTACACCTTC
>NA|TRBV7-2|NA|TRBJ2-7
CASSLVSGKSAEQYF
TGTGCCAGCAGCTTAGTGTCCGGGAAGTCGGCCGAGCAGTACTTC
>few|TRBV9|TRBD1|TRBJ1-2
CASSVGGGGFYGYTF
TGTGCCAGCAGCGTAGGAGGAGGGGGCTTCTATGGCTACACCTTC
>NA|TRBV19|NA|TRBJ1-5
CASKGQGVGNQPQHF
TGTGCCAGTAAGGGTCAGGGAGTGGGCAATCAGCCCCAGCATTTT
>NA|TRBV10-3|TRBD1|TRBJ1-1
CAIRSPGQGDTEAFF
TGTGCCATCAGATCCCCCGGACAGGGGGACACTGAAGCTTTCTTT
>once|TRBV11-2|NA|TRBJ2-1
CASSLTGSNEQFF
TGTGCCAGCAGCTTGACGGGGTCTAATGAGCAGTTCTTC